This T cell receptor beta chain was sequenced in a study of cytomegalovirus exposure and HLA in healthy donors. Study details: Unique TCR beta sequences numbering 117 million came from around 180 million T cells in an earlier analysis. Study-wide points: Reportedly, HLA-A and HLA-B alleles of most subjects were accurately predicted from TCR beta.

The PCR used 60 Vbeta and 13 Jbeta primers. TCRdb's table, derived via immunoSEQ multiplex PCR, lists solely in-frame clones and lacks some. The sample yields under 200,000 clones, over 75% seen once. Germline CDR1 is SEHNR and CDR2 is FQNEAQ (reference sequence). CDR3 length: 16 residues. V was cut by 2 bases and J by 3 bases, with 16 bases left in between. The donors, nominally healthy at sampling, likely had unrecorded immune exposures. This clone has only a few counts. The antigen is unknown. Material for sequencing was PBMCs. The chain carries TRBV7-9 and TRBJ2-5; D is perhaps TRBD2 (7 bases). The sequence was collected from a middle-aged man in good health and CMV-seropositive. In nucleotides, the CDR3 is TGTGCCAGCAGCTTATTGCGGGGGCGACCAAAAGAGACCCAGTACTTC. Its protein is CASSLLRGRPKETQYF. The variable domain in full, completed from reference TRBV7-9 and TRBJ2-5, reads DTGVSQNPRHKITKRGQNVTFRCDPISEHNRLYWYRQTLGQGPEFLTYFQNEAQLEKSRLLSDRFSAERPKGSFSTLEIQRTEQGDSAMYLCASSLLRGRPKETQYFGPGTRLLVL.